Here is one T cell receptor beta chain with its context. This clone was seen only a few times. Its antigen is not yet known. No base-level quality is on record; no much larger clone is a single base apart. The data were taken from a study of shared clonotypes between healthy human individuals (dated by TCRdb to about 2020). Regarding the study in general: The cohort comprised a couple of women and a few men aged 18 to 49 years. To estimate repertoire size and how much clonotypes are shared between individuals, the study performed deep sequencing of blood TCR repertoires from a few healthy adults. Different laboratories and diverse techniques were used to prepare libraries and sequence TCR repertoires, to increase sequencing depth and limit assay-specific biases. Leukapheresis yielded between about 0.9 and 9 billion PBMCs per donor. Overall study outcomes, separate from this receptor: Pairwise subsampling indicated that sequencing depth was expected to affect the degree of clonotype sharing among donors. The small number of donors limited the genetic and exposure-history diversity represented. Sampling was restricted to blood, and TCR repertoires in tissues likely differ from the TCR repertoires found in blood.

Using the deep immunoSEQ assay, multiplex PCR amplified TCR CDR3 regions from genomic DNA. Extracted genomic DNA from each cell subset was spread evenly across all wells of several immunoSEQ 96-well plates, with each plate serving as a replicate. For unsorted PBMC, each replicate PCR was loaded with about 300 ng genomic DNA, equivalent to 30,000 or so T cell genomes. Unsorted PBMC genomic DNA was sequenced across ten immunoSEQ deep assay plates. Purified libraries were quantified with a Qubit 3.0 fluorometer, sized on a Bioanalyzer 2100, and re-quantified with the KAPA Library Quantification kit. Every immunoSEQ 96-well plate was sequenced on a dedicated single-read 150-cycle Illumina NextSeq 550 flow cell. Processing in the source paper ran as follows. Because the immunoSEQ output included only junctional sequences and no quality scores, the filtering could not be the same as the filtering used for full-length reads. Sequences were annotated with PyIR, a Python wrapper for IgBLAST v1.9, using IMGT germline references to assign V/J genes and CDR3. Any read was removed if the V/J assignment was weak (E-value above 1e-6), the CDR3 was missing, or the read contained stop codons, out-of-frame junctions, or ambiguous translated residues. V3J clonotypes were defined as sequences sharing an identical inferred V gene, J gene, and CDR3 amino acid sequence. Percentage overlap between repertoires was computed as shared unique clonotypes divided by the size of the smaller repertoire. Richness of each repertoire was evaluated using RTK rarefaction, the Chao1 estimator, and Recon v2.1 estimates of unobserved clonotypes. TCRdb took this table from immuneACCESS and kept in-frame rearrangements with V and J called. Such tables lack part of the clones; where checked against another copy, unresolved V genes explain under half of the gap, and the rest is unexplained. The D gene and trimming were derived from the DNA, and the V and J assignments and clone size from that table. The sample records around 500,000 clones, 81% of which are singletons. In total, the top ten clones hold roughly 13% of the sample.

The donors were healthy, HIV-negative adults with no recently reported acute infections or vaccinations. Every donor was a Caucasian adult residing in Nashville, Tennessee, USA. For unsorted samples, about 90 million PBMCs were counted and genomic DNA was extracted with the QIAamp DNA Blood Mini kit. After blood collection by leukapheresis, PBMCs were isolated using Ficoll-Histopaque density gradient centrifugation and then cryopreserved in the vapor phase of liquid nitrogen. The sequence derives from a woman aged 35 to 49 in good health. Some clones in this sample may be carry-over from other donors' samples. Sequences were obtained from PBMCs.

The sequenced DNA is TGCGCCAGCAGCTTGGCGGGGGGCTACACTGAAGCTTTCTTT. The translation is CASSLAGGYTEAFF. The V and J genes are TRBV5-1 and TRBJ1-1; the best D guess is TRBD1, with 6 bases matching. V loses 0 bases, J loses 3 bases, and the germline ends lie 9 bases apart. The CDR1 and CDR2 encoded by the germline V gene are SGHRS and YFSETQ. Taken from cysteine to phenylalanine, the CDR3 has 14 residues. Kept here is only the CDR3 DNA, which spans 42 bases and is read in frame from base 1.